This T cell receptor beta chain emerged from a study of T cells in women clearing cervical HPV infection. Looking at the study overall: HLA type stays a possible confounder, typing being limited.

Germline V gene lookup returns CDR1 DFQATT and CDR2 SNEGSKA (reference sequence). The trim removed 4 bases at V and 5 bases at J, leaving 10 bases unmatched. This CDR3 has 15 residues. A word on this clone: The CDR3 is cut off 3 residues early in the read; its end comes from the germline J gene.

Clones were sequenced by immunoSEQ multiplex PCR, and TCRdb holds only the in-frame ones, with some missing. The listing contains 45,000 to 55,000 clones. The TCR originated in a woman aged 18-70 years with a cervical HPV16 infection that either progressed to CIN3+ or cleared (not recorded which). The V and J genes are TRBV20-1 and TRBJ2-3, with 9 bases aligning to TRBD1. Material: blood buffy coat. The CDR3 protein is CSANPGQGVGDTQYF. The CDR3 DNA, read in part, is TGCAGTGCTAACCCGGGACAGGGTGTTGGAGATACG.